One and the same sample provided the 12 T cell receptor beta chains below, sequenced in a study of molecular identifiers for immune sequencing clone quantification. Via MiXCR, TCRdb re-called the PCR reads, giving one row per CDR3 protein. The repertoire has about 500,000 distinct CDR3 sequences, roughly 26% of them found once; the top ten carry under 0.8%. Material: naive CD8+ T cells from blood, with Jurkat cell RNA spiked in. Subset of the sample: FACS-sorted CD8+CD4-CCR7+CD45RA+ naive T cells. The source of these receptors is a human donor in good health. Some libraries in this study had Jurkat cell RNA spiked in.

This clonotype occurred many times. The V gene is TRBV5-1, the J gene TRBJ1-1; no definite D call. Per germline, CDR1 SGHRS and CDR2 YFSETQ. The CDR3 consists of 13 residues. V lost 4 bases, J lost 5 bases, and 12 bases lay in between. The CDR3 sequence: CASSPDGITEAFF. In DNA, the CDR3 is TGCGCCAGCAGCCCAGATGGGATTACTGAAGCTTTCTTT.

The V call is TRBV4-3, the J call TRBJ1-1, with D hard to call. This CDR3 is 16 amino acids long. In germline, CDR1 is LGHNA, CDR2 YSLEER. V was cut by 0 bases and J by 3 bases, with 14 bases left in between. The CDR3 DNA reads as TGCGCCAGCAGCCAAGATTTGGCGTTTCCGTACACTGAAGCTTTCTTT. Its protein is CASSQDLAFPYTEAFF.

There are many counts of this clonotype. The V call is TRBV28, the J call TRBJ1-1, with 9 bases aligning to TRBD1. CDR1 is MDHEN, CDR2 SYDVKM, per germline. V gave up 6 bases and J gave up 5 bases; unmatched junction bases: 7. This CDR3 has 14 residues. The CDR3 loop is CASSPWDRVTEAFF. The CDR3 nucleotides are TGTGCCAGCAGCCCCTGGGACAGGGTGACTGAAGCTTTCTTT.

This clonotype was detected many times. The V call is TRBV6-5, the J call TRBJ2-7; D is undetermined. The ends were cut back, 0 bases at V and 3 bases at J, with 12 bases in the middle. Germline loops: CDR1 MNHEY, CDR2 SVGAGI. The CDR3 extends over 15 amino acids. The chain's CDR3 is CASSYSRGPLYEQYF. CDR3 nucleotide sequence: TGTGCCAGCAGTTACTCGAGAGGCCCCCTCTACGAGCAGTACTTC.

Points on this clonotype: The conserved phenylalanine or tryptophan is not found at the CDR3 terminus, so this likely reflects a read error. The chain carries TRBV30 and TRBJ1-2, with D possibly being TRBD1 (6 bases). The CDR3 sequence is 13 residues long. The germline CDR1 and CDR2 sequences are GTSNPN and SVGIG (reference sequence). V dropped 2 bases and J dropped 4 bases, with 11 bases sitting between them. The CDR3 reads CAWSIGQIYGYTL. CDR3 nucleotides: TGTGCCTGGAGTATCGGACAGATCTATGGCTACACCCTC.

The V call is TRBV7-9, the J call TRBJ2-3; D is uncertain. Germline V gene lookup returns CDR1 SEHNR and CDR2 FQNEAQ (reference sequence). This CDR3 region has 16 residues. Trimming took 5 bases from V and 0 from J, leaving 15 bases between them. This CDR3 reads CASSPLADLSTDTQYF. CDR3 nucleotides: TGTGCCAGCAGCCCTTTGGCGGATCTAAGCACAGATACGCAGTATTTT.

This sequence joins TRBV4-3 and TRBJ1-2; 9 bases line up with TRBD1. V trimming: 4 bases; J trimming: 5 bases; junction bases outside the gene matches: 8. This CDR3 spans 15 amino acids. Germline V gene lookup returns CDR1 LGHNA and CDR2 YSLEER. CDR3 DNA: TGCGCCAGCAGCCCCGTTGGACAGGGGTGGTATGGCTACACCTTC. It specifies CASSPVGQGWYGYTF.

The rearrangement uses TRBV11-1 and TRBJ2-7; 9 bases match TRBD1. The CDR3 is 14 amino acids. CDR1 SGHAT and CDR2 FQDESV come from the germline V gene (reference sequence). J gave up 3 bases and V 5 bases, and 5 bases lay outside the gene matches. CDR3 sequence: CASSHPDRGYEQYF. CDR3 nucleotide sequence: TGTGCCAGCAGCCACCCGGACAGGGGCTACGAGCAGTACTTC.

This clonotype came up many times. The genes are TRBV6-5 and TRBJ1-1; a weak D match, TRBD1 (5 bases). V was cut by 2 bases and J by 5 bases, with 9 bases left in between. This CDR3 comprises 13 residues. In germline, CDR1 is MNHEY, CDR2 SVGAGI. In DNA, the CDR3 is TGTGCCAGCAGTTACGGGTGGGGGACTGAAGCTTTCTTT. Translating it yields CASSYGWGTEAFF.

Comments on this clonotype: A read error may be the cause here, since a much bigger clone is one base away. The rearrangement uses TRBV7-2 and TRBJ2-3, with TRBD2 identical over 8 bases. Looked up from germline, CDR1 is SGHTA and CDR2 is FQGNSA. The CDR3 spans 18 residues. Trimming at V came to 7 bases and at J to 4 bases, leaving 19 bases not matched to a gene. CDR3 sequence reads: CASNNKRIAGSPPDTQYF. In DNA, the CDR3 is TGTGCCAGCAACAACAAACGAATAGCGGGAAGCCCGCCAGATACGCAGTATTTT.

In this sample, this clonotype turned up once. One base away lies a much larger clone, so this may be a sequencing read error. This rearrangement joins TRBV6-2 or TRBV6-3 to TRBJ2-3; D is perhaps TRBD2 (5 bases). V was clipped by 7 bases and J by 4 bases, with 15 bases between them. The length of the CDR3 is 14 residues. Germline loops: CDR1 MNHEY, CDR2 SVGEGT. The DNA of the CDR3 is TGTGCCAGCAAGGACGGCTATAGCGCAGATACGCAGTATTTT. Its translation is CASKDGYSADTQYF.

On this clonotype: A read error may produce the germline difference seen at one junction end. The CDR3, as DNA: TGTGCCAGCACCTTAGGGCAGGGGCTGAACACTGAAGCTCTCTTT. It codes for CASTLGQGLNTEALF. This rearrangement joins TRBV12-3 or TRBV12-4 to TRBJ1-1, with a possible D match to TRBD1 (6 bases). The CDR3 has 15 amino acids.